This passage covers 13 T cell receptor beta chains from one sample sequenced in a study of identical twins. TCRdb processed the 5' RACE reads anew with MiXCR; each CDR3 protein has one entry. The repertoire includes some 1,700,000 distinct CDR3 sequences, 32% of them detected once, and 0.25% to 0.3% sits in the top ten. The specimen sequenced was cord blood. Receptor source: a newborn girl in good health.

The chain joins TRBV19 to TRBJ2-7, with D possibly being TRBD1 (8 bases). The CDR3 is made up of 13 amino acids. Germline-derived CDR1 and CDR2 are LNHDA and SQIVND (reference sequence). The V end lost 5 bases, the J end lost 6 bases, and 14 bases lay between the germline ends. The CDR3, as DNA: TGTGCCAGTAGTGGACAGGGAGGGCTCGAGCAGTACTTC. It encodes CASSGQGGLEQYF. The whole variable domain, remainder taken from reference TRBV19 and TRBJ2-7, is DGGITQSPKYLFRKEGQNVTLSCEQNLNHDAMYWYRQDPGQGLRLIYYSQIVNDFQKGDIAEGYSVSREKKESFPLTVTSAQKNPTAFYLCASSGQGGLEQYFGPGTRLTVT.

This clonotype was found a few times. The chain joins TRBV20-1 to TRBJ2-7; D perhaps matches TRBD2 (6 bases). Germline CDR1 DFQATT, CDR2 SNEGSKA (reference sequence). The CDR3 has 14 residues. V was pared by 0 bases and J by 6 bases, with 15 bases between. In DNA, the CDR3 is TGCAGTGCTAGAGAGGGACTCCTAATGTTCGAGCAGTACTTC. Its protein is CSAREGLLMFEQYF.

This clonotype was seen a few times. The CDR3 nucleotides read TGTGCCAGCAGCTTACCGGGGCCAACAAGCTACGAGCAGTACTTC. Its protein product is CASSLPGPTSYEQYF. The chain uses TRBV7-8 and TRBJ2-7; D could derive from TRBD1 or TRBD2 (5 bases each). This CDR3 contains 15 residues. V was cut by 2 bases and J by 3 bases, with 14 bases left in between. The V gene's germline CDR1 is SGHVS and CDR2 FQNEAQ.

The chain joins TRBV20-1 to TRBJ2-7; D is ambiguous. The V end was cut by 4 bases, the J end by 0 bases, with 16 bases between. The CDR3 extends over 15 amino acids. Germline CDR1 DFQATT, CDR2 SNEGSKA (reference sequence). The CDR3 loop reads CSAIAHQRSSYEQYF. DNA of the CDR3: TGCAGTGCTATTGCCCACCAGCGCTCCTCCTACGAGCAGTACTTC.

The J gene is TRBJ2-2, the V gene TRBV25-1, with D possibly TRBD2 on 5 matching bases. The CDR3 is made up of 14 amino acids. The germline V gene has CDR1 MGHDK and CDR2 SYGVNS. V shed 1 base and J shed 5 bases, with 8 bases lying between them. The CDR3 coding sequence is TGTGCCAGCAGTGAATTGGGGAGAACCGGGGAGCTGTTTTTT. Amino acids: CASSELGRTGELFF.

On this clonotype itself: A much larger clone lies one base from this, so it may be a read error. The rearrangement uses TRBV12-3 or TRBV12-4 and TRBJ2-1; a weak D match, TRBD2 (5 bases). This CDR3 is 14 amino acids long. V gave up 6 bases and J gave up 6 bases, with 15 bases separating them. The CDR3 nucleotides are TGTGCCAGCAGCCTCAGCGGAGTCTGCAATGAGCAGTTCTTC. Translated: CASSLSGVCNEQFF.

The V and J genes are TRBV24-1 and TRBJ2-5; D is undetermined. The CDR3 consists of 13 residues. V lost 9 bases and J 2 bases, leaving 12 bases between the germline ends. Germline V CDR1 and CDR2: KGHDR, SFDVKD. CDR3 residues: CATADGPQETQYF. CDR3 coding DNA: TGTGCCACCGCGGATGGGCCTCAAGAGACCCAGTACTTC.

The chain couples TRBV3-1 to TRBJ1-4; D is undetermined. Germline loops: CDR1 LGHDT, CDR2 YNNKEL (reference sequence). The CDR3 length is 11 residues. V was pared by 1 base and J by 12 bases, with 6 bases between. The CDR3 loop is CASSQGLELFF. CDR3 nucleotides: TGTGCCAGCAGCCAAGGGCTAGAACTGTTTTTT.

This clonotype has a count of ten or more. The V gene is TRBV4-2, the J gene TRBJ2-7, with TRBD2 matching 12 bases. The CDR3 runs to 15 residues. Germline trimming cut 4 bases from V and 4 bases from J; bases unmatched to any gene: 5. Germline values: CDR1 LGHNA, CDR2 YNFKEQ. CDR3 amino acids: CASSPGLAGYYEQYF. CDR3 nucleotides: TGTGCCAGCAGCCCTGGACTAGCGGGATATTACGAGCAGTACTTC.

This clonotype was seen at least ten times. The J gene is TRBJ1-2, the V gene TRBV29-1; D unclear. The CDR3 is 9 residues long. The ends were cut back, 3 bases at V and 8 bases at J, with 4 bases in the middle. The germline CDR1 and CDR2 sequences are SQVTM and ANQGSEA. CDR3 sequence reads: CSVEEGYTF. In nucleotides, the CDR3 is TGCAGCGTTGAGGAAGGCTACACCTTC.

The V and J genes are TRBV11-2 and TRBJ2-2; 7 bases match TRBD1. The V segment lost 7 bases and the J segment 1 base; nucleotides outside the gene matches: 6. Germline V gene data show CDR1 as SGHAT and CDR2 as FQNNGV. CDR3 length: 15 amino acids. The CDR3 is CASTLNRGNTGELFF. CDR3 sequence (DNA): TGTGCCAGCACCCTGAACAGGGGGAACACCGGGGAGCTGTTTTTT.

This clonotype was seen only a few times. V gene TRBV10-3 combines with J gene TRBJ1-1; D is possibly TRBD1 (6 bases). Germline-derived CDR1 and CDR2 are ENHRY and SYGVKD. V was shortened by 0 bases and J by 0 bases, with 8 bases between the two germline ends. This CDR3 contains 15 residues. This CDR3 is CAISESRQVNTEAFF. The CDR3, as DNA: TGTGCCATCAGTGAGTCGAGACAGGTGAACACTGAAGCTTTCTTT.

This chain joins TRBV20-1 and TRBJ1-1; 9 positions match TRBD1. V shed 4 bases, J shed 0 bases, and the junction held 9 bases outside the gene matches. The CDR3 has 16 amino acids. Germline assignment: CDR1 DFQATT and CDR2 SNEGSKA (reference sequence). The CDR3 reads CSATGQGRAMNTEAFF. The CDR3 bases are TGCAGTGCTACGGGACAGGGAAGGGCCATGAACACTGAAGCTTTCTTT.